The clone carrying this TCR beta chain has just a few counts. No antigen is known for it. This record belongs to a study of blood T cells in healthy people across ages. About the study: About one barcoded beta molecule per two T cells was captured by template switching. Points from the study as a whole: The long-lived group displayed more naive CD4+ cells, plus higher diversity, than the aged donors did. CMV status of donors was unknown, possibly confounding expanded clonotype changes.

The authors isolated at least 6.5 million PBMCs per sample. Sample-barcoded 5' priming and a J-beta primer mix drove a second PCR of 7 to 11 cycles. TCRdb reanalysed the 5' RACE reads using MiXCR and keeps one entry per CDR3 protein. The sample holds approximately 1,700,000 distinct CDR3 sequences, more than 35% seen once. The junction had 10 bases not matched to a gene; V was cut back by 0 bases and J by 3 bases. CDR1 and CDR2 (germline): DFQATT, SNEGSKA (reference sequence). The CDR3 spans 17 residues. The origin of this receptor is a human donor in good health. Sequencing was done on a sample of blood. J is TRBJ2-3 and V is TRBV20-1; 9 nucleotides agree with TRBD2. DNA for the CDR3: TGCAGTGCTAGAGATCAGGTAGTAGCGGGGGTAACAGATACGCAGTATTTT. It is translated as CSARDQVVAGVTDTQYF.